This TCR beta chain was recorded in a study of cytomegalovirus exposure and HLA in healthy donors. Both 60 Vbeta primers and 13 Jbeta primers went into the PCR. Authors' analysis steps: The authors later counted some 76 million unique TCR beta chains, approximately 10 million of them shared. Data came from immunoSEQ multiplex PCR; TCRdb stores just in-frame clones and leaves some out. D and trimming come from the DNA, and the V and J calls and clone size come from that table. The table has under 150,000 clones, roughly 73% seen once. Of note for this clone: The antigen remains undetermined.

CDR3 size: 15 residues. V was pared by 8 bases and J by 4 bases, with 15 bases between. Germline-derived CDR1 and CDR2 are MNHEY and SMNVEV (reference sequence). Study findings and constraints: Later analysis demonstrated an association between a missense DCLRE1C variant and TCR beta V- and J-gene trimming. Three chains linked to CMV were shown in vitro to be specific for CMV antigens.

The chain carries TRBV27 and TRBJ2-6; D is perhaps TRBD2 (6 bases). The receptor was derived from a middle-aged woman in good health and CMV-seronegative. Sequenced sample: PBMCs. The CDR3 bases are TGTGCCAGCCGCCCGGCGGGGTACGGGGCCAACGTCCTGACTTTC. It specifies CASRPAGYGANVLTF.